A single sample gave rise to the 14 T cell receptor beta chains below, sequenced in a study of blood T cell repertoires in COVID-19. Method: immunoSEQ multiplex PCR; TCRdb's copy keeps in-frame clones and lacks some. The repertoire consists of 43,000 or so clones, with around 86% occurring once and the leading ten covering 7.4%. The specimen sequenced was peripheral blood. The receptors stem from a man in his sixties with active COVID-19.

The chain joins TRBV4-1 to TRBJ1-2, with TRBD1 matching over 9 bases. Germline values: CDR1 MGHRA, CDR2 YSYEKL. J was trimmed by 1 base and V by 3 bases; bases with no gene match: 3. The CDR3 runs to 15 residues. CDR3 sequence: CASSQRDRVNYGYTF. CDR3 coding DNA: TGCGCCAGCAGCCAGAGGGACAGGGTTAACTATGGCTACACCTTC.

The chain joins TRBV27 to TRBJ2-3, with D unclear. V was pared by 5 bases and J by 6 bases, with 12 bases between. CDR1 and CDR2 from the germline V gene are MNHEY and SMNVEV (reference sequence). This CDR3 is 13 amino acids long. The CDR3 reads CASSATPFDTQYF. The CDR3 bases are TGTGCCAGCAGTGCGACTCCTTTTGATACGCAGTATTTT.

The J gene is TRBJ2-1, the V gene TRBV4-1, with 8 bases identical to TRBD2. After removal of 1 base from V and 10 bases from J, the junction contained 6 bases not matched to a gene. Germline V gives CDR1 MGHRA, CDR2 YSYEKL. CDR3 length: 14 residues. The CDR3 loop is CASSQGGLGWEQFF. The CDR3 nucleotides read TGCGCCAGCAGCCAAGGGGGACTAGGATGGGAGCAGTTCTTC.

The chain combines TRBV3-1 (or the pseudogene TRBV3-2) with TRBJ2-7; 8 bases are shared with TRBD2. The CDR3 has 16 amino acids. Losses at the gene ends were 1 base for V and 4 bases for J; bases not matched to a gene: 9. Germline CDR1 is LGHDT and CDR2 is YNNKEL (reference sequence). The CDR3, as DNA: TGTGCCAGCAGCCAAGGGGCCGGGGGGGCCTCGTACGAGCAGTACTTC. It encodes CASSQGAGGASYEQYF.

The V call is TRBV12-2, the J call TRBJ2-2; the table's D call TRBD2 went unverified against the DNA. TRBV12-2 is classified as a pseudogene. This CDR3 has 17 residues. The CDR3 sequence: CASRLACSDANTGELFF. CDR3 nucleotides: TGTGCAAGTCGCTTAGCATGCAGCGACGCGAACACCGGGGAGCTGTTTTTT.

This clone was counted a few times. The CDR3 reads CASSRGLQETQYF. CDR3 nucleotides: TGTGCCAGCAGTCGAGGGCTCCAAGAGACCCAGTACTTC. The chain couples TRBV2 to TRBJ2-5; D is perhaps TRBD2 (5 bases). This CDR3 comprises 13 residues. Deletions cut 5 bases from V and 1 base from J, with 8 bases between. Germline loops: CDR1 SNHLY, CDR2 FYNNEI.

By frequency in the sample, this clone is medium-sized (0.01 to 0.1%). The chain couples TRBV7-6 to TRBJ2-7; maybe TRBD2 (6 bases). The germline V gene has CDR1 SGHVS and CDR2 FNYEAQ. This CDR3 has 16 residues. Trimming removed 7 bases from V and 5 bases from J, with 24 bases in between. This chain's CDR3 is CASTPSRLDESHEQYF. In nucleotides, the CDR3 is TGTGCCAGCACTCCCTCCCGACTAGACGAGTCCCACGAGCAGTACTTC. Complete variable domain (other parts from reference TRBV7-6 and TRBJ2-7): GAGVSQSPRYKVTKRGQDVALRCDPISGHVSLYWYRQALGQGPEFLTYFNYEAQQDKSGLPNDRFSAERPEGSISTLTIQRTEQRDSAMYRCASTPSRLDESHEQYFGPGTRLTVT.

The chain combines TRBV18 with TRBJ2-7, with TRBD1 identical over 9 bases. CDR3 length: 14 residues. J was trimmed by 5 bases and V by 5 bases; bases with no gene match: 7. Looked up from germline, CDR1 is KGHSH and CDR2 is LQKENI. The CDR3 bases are TGTGCCAGCTCAGGGACAGGGCTCTTGCACGAGCAGTACTTC. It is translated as CASSGTGLLHEQYF.

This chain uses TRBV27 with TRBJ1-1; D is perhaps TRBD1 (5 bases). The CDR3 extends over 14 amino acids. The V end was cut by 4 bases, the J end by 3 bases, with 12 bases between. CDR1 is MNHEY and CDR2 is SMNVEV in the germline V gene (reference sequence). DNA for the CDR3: TGTGCCAGCAGTTCCCGGGGGACTTACACTGAAGCTTTCTTT. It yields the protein CASSSRGTYTEAFF.

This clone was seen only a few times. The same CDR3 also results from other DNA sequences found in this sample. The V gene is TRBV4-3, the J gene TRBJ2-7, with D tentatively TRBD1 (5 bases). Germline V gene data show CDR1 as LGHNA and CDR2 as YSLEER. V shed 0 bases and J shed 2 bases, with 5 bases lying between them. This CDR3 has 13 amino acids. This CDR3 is CASSQDRAYEQYF. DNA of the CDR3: TGCGCCAGCAGCCAAGACAGGGCCTACGAGCAGTACTTC.

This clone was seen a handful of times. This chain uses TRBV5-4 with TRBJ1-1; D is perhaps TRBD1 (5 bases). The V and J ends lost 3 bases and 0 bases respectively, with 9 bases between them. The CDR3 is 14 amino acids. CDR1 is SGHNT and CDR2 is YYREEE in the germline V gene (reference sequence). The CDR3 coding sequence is TGTGCCAGCAGCTCGGGACTACTGAACACTGAAGCTTTCTTT. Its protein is CASSSGLLNTEAFF.

In DNA, the CDR3 is TGTGCCAGCACCAACAGGGGAAATGAGCAGTTCTTC. Its protein is CASTNRGNEQFF. V usage is TRBV7-9 and J usage is TRBJ2-1, with 7 bases identical to TRBD1. The CDR3 consists of 12 residues. CDR1 is SEHNR and CDR2 is FQNEAQ in the germline V gene (reference sequence). V lost 7 bases to trimming and J lost 7 bases; unmatched junction nucleotides: 4.

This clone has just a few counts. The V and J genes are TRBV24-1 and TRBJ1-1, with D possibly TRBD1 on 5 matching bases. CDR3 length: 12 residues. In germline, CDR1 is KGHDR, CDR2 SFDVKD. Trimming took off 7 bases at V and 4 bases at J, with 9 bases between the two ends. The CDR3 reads CATRGGGTEAFF. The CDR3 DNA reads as TGTGCCACCAGGGGCGGGGGCACTGAAGCTTTCTTT.

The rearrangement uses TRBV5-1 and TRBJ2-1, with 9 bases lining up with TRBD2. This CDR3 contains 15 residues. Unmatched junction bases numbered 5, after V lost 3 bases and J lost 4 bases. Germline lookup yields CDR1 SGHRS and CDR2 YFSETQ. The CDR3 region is CASSWGLAEYNEQFF. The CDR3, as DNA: TGCGCCAGCAGCTGGGGACTAGCAGAATACAATGAGCAGTTCTTC.